Below are 5 T cell receptor beta chains sequenced from a single sample in a study of control samples from healthy donors and cancer patients. Repertoires were generated with immunoSEQ multiplex PCR, while TCRdb's copy carries only in-frame clones and drops some. The sample has 95,000 to 130,000 clones, more than 75% seen once; the top ten hold approximately 2.2%. Sequencing was performed on blood. Source of these receptors: an older woman in good health.

The genes are TRBV27 and TRBJ1-1; D is uncertain. The CDR3 is 16 amino acids. Germline assignment: CDR1 MNHEY and CDR2 SMNVEV (reference sequence). V lost 4 bases and J lost 0, with 15 bases in between. DNA for the CDR3: TGTGCCAGCAGTTCCATTCAGACATCCATGAACACTGAAGCTTTCTTT. It translates to CASSSIQTSMNTEAFF.

This clone was picked up one time. The chain joins TRBV6-6 to TRBJ1-1, with D perhaps matching TRBD1 (5 bases). The V and J ends lost 2 bases and 0 bases respectively, with 10 bases between them. The CDR3 covers 15 residues. Germline lookup yields CDR1 MNHNY and CDR2 SVGAGI (reference sequence). CDR3 nucleotides: TGTGCCAGCAGTTACCTGGGGCCCTTGAACACTGAAGCTTTCTTT. Its protein is CASSYLGPLNTEAFF.

This clone was detected a few times. The V and J genes are TRBV5-6 and TRBJ1-2; 9 positions agree with TRBD1. Germline loops: CDR1 SGHDT, CDR2 YYEEEE. J gave up 5 bases and V 4 bases, and 12 bases lay outside the gene matches. This CDR3 region has 16 residues. As DNA, the CDR3 is TGTGCCAGCAGCGTCCGTGGACAGGGGTCTGGGTATGGCTACACCTTC. As protein: CASSVRGQGSGYGYTF.

This chain uses TRBV9 with TRBJ2-7, with D possibly TRBD1 on 6 matching bases. Between the trimmed V and J ends, which lost 0 bases and 7 bases, there was a span of 17 bases. The CDR3 totals 15 residues. Per germline, CDR1 SGDLS and CDR2 YYNGEE. This CDR3 is CASSVEGTPRGEQYF. CDR3 coding DNA: TGTGCCAGCAGCGTAGAAGGGACCCCGAGGGGGGAGCAGTACTTC.

This sequence joins TRBV27 and TRBJ2-7; unclear D gene. Germline lookup yields CDR1 MNHEY and CDR2 SMNVEV (reference sequence). Trimming stripped 2 bases from V and 2 bases from J, with 13 bases between. CDR3 length: 15 residues. CDR3 sequence reads: CASSLVGSPTYEQYF. DNA of the CDR3: TGTGCCAGCAGTTTAGTGGGGTCCCCGACCTACGAGCAGTACTTC.